The rows below give T cell receptor beta chains drawn from one sample of a study of blood T cell repertoires in COVID-19. Profiled with immunoSEQ multiplex PCR; TCRdb holds only in-frame clones, not every one. The table shows 55,000 to 75,000 clones, with approximately 79% occurring only once. The specimen sequenced was peripheral blood. The receptors were sampled from a man aged 55 to 70 with acute or convalescent COVID-19. Both conserved end residues are part of each CDR3. The order of the fields is CDR3 DNA, CDR3 protein, V gene, J gene, D gene, clone size. D genes are given only for firm matches. Only some rows state a clone size, as once, few, many or a class for expanded clones.

DNA: TGTGCCAGCACTCGACAGGGGACCAATCAGCCCCAGCATTTT; CDR3: CASTRQGTNQPQHF; V: TRBV6-5; J: TRBJ1-5; D: TRBD1; size: .
DNA: TGTGCCAGTAGTATAGGACGGGAGGGTGTGACCCAGTACTTC; CDR3: CASSIGREGVTQYF; V: TRBV19; J: TRBJ2-5; D: TRBD2; size: .
DNA: TGCGCCAGCAGCCTCCAGCGGGTCTCCTACGAGCAGTACTTC; CDR3: CASSLQRVSYEQYF; V: TRBV4-1; J: TRBJ2-7; D: .; size: .
DNA: TGTGCCAGCGGGGAACAGGGCCACACCGGGGAGCTGTTTTTT; CDR3: CASGEQGHTGELFF; V: TRBV6-5; J: TRBJ2-2; D: .; size: .
DNA: TGTGCCAGCAGCCCAGGAAAAACAGGGAGGGAGACCGGGGAGCTGTTTTTT; CDR3: CASSPGKTGRETGELFF; V: TRBV7-8; J: TRBJ2-2; D: .; size: .
DNA: TGTGCCAGCAGTGAGGAACAGGGTAAAGATGAGCAGTTCTTC; CDR3: CASSEEQGKDEQFF; V: TRBV2; J: TRBJ2-1; D: .; size: .
DNA: TGTGCCAGTGGACTAGCGGGATTTGATGAGCAGTTCTTC; CDR3: CASGLAGFDEQFF; V: TRBV19; J: TRBJ2-1; D: TRBD2; size: .
DNA: TGTGCCAGCAGCGTAGCTTTAGCTAGCGGGAGTTGGGCAGATACGCAGTATTTT; CDR3: CASSVALASGSWADTQYF; V: TRBV9; J: TRBJ2-3; D: TRBD2; size: .
DNA: TGTGCCAGCAGCCAAGAGCAAGGACAGCTTTTCTTC; CDR3: CASSQEQGQLFF; V: TRBV4-2; J: TRBJ2-1; D: .; size: .
DNA: TGTGCCAGCAGCCTCCCGGGGACTAGTGATTACAATGAGCAGTTCTTC; CDR3: CASSLPGTSDYNEQFF; V: TRBV28; J: TRBJ2-1; D: TRBD2; size: .
DNA: TGTGCCAGCAGCTCTAGTCCGGGATGGGAGACCCAGTACTTC; CDR3: CASSSSPGWETQYF; V: TRBV7-8; J: TRBJ2-5; D: .; size: .
DNA: TGTGCCAGCAGTTATAAAAAGGGGGTATGGACCGGGGAGCTGTTTTTT; CDR3: CASSYKKGVWTGELFF; V: TRBV6-2/TRBV6-3; J: TRBJ2-2; D: .; size: few
DNA: TGTGCCAGCAGTGACGTCTACGAGCAGTACTTC; CDR3: CASSDVYEQYF; V: TRBV2; J: TRBJ2-7; D: .; size: .
DNA: TGTGCCAGCAGCTCGGGAGGGGTGCCCCTCCTGGGGAATGAGCAGTTCTTC; CDR3: CASSSGGVPLLGNEQFF; V: TRBV5-5; J: TRBJ2-1; D: TRBD2; size: .
DNA: TGTGCCAGCAGGGACTTGGGGGGAGACACTGAAGCTTTCTTT; CDR3: CASRDLGGDTEAFF; V: TRBV5-4; J: TRBJ1-1; D: .; size: medium-sized
DNA: TGTGCCAGCAGTTTATCGACAGGGGGCAGAGACACCATATATTTT; CDR3: CASSLSTGGRDTIYF; V: TRBV27; J: TRBJ1-3; D: TRBD1; size: .
DNA: TGCAGCAGCGGGACGGGGAACACCGGGGAGCTGTTTTTT; CDR3: CSSGTGNTGELFF; V: TRBV29-1; J: TRBJ2-2; D: TRBD2; size: .
DNA: TGTGCCAGCAGTTTATCTATGACAGGGATGGATCAGCCCCAGCATTTT; CDR3: CASSLSMTGMDQPQHF; V: TRBV28; J: TRBJ1-5; D: TRBD1; size: .